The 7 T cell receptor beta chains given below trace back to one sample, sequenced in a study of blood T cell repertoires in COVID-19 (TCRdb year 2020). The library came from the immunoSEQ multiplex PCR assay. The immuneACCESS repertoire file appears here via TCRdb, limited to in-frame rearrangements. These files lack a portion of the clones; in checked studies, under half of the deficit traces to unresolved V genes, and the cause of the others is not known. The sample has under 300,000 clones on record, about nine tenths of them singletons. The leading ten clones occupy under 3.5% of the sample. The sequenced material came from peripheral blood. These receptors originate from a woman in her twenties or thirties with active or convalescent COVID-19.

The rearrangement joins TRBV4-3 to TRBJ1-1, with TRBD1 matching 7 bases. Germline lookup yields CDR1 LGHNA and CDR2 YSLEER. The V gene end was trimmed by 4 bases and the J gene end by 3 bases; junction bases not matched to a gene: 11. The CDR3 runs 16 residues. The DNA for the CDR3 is TGCGCCAGCAGCCCCGGGAAGGGGCAGGGGGACACTGAAGCTTTCTTT. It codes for CASSPGKGQGDTEAFF.

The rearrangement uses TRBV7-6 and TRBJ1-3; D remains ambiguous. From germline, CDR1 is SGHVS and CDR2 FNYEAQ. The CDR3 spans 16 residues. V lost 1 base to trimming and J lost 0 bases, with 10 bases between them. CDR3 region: CASSLGGRSSGNTIYF. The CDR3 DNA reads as TGTGCCAGCAGCTTAGGAGGCAGATCCTCTGGAAACACCATATATTTT.

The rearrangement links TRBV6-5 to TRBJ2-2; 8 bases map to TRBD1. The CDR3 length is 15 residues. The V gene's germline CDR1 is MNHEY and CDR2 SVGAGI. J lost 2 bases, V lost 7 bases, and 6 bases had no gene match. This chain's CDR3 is CASKRQGANTGELFF. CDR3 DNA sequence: TGTGCCAGCAAGAGGCAGGGGGCTAACACCGGGGAGCTGTTTTTT.

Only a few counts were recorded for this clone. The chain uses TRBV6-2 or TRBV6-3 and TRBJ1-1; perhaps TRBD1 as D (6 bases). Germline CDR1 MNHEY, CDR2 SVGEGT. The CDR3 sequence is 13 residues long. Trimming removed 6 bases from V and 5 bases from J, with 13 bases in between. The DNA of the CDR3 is TGTGCCAGCAGCACAGGGTTAGGGACTGAAGCTTTCTTT. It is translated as CASSTGLGTEAFF.

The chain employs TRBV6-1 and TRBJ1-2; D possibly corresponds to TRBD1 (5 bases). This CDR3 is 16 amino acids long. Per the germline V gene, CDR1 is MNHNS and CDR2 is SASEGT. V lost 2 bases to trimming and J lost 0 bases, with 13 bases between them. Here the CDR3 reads CASSERGSPTNYGYTF. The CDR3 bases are TGTGCCAGCAGTGAAAGGGGCAGCCCTACTAACTATGGCTACACCTTC.

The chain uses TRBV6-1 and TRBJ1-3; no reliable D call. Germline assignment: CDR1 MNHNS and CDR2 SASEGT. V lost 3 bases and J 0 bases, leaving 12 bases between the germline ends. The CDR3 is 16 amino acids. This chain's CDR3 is CASSDLEPHSGNTIYF. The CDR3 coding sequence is TGTGCCAGCAGTGACCTCGAGCCCCACTCTGGAAACACCATATATTTT.

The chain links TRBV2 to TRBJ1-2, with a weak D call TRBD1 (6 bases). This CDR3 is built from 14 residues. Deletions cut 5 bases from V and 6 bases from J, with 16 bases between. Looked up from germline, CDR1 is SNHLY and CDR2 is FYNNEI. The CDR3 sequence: CASSSLRTADGYTF. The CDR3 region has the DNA TGTGCCAGCAGTAGTCTCCGGACAGCCGATGGCTACACCTTC.